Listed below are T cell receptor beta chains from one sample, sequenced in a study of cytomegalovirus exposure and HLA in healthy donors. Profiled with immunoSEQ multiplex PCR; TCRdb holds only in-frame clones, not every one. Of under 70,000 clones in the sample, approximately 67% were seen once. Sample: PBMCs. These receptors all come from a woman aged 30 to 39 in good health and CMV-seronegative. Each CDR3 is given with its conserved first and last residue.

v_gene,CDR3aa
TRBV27,CASGPTGGAGGYTF
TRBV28,CASSLLGQGALHF
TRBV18,CASSLTGSNLNTEAFF
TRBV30,CAWSPGHSLPTDTQYF
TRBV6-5,CASSLGASNQPQHF
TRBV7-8,CASSLGGGDYNEQFF
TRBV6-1,CASSPTGGLYGYTF
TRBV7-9,CSSSLALGKGAYEQYF
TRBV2,CASGRLAGTTGELFF
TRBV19,CASSRGQETQYF
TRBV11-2,CASSLVRDSGNTIYF
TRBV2,CASSDRAYGYTF
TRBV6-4,CANKPRTGSRSSYNSPLHF
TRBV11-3,CASSQGTSGYNEQFF
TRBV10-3,CAIRSRVENTGELFF
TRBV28,CASRPSGGLNYGYTF
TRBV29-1,CSVGANYGYTF
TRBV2,CASGTVYEQYF
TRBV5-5,CASSSGMVLYGYTF
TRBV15,CATSRDRTNYGYTF
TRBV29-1,CSVRSGGTYEQYF
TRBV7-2,CASSLVRGEKLFF
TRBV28,CASSLGWNRGNNEQFF
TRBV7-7,CASSPWDRETQYF
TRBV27,CASSLVSAGEEKLFF
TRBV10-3,CAISELGGGLADTQYF
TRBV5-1,CASSSSRGHTGELFF
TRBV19,CASSVDRDYEQYF
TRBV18,CASSPFWQGAGNTIYF
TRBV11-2,CASSLAGETQYF
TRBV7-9,CASSLIRRGQTGNTIYF
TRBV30,CAWRASTGGGLGYTF
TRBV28,CASSLPGPNYGYTF
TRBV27,CASSPRDRATDTQYF
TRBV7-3,CASSRGLRTDTQYF
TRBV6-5,CASRLQAGNYEQYF
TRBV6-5,CASCDRSPSPLHF
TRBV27,CASSSLRGGPADTQYF
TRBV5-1,CASSQRQGNTEAFF
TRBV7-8,CASSLEGGPNTGELFF
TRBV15,CATSRDEQETQYF
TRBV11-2,CASSKDRSTWAQGYTF
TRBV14,CASSQRPRDRGFQETQYF
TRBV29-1,CSVETGSRTDTQYF
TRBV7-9,CASSLGGEFHEQYF
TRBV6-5,CASSYSQGGEAFF
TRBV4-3,CASSQISGGGYEQYF